This T cell receptor (beta chain) was observed in a study of T cells in women clearing cervical HPV infection. A remark on this clone: Read sequence stops 3 residues before the CDR3 end, and the germline J gene provides the missing end.

Here immunoSEQ multiplex PCR was the method, and the copy in TCRdb shows in-frame clones only, minus some. The table lists 48,000 or so clones, with around 1.6% in the top ten. Between the trimmed V and J ends, which lost 1 base and 5 bases, there was a span of 17 bases. CDR1 SQVTM and CDR2 ANQGSEA come from the germline V gene. This CDR3 is built from 15 residues. The V gene is TRBV29-1, the J gene TRBJ2-5, with D possibly matching TRBD2 (7 bases). The TCR sequence derives from a woman between 18 and 70 years old with a cervical HPV16 infection that either progressed to CIN3+ or cleared (not recorded which). Material: blood buffy coat. The CDR3: CSVEGLQGRGETQYF. The sequenced CDR3 bases are TGCAGCGTTGAAGGCCTGCAGGGGCGGGGGGAGACC.